The 3 T cell receptor beta chains listed next were all sequenced from one sample in a study of molecular identifiers for immune sequencing clone quantification (dated by TCRdb to the late 2010s). The library was prepared using PCR. Sequencing instrument: Illumina HiSeq 4000. TCRdb reanalyzed the raw reads on its own, using fastp at Q25 for trimming and MiXCR for clone calling, and kept in-frame beta chains. A single entry per CDR3 protein holds the most common genes and DNA from its merged rows. Across this sample there are around 65,000 distinct CDR3 sequences, with under 20% seen only once. The ten largest account for approximately 1.5% of the sample. Sequencing input: naive CD8+ T cells from blood, with Jurkat cell RNA spiked in. The label giving this sample's cell subset or site can be read as: FACS-sorted CD8+CD4-CCR7+CD45RA+ naive T cells. These receptor sequences come from a human donor in good health. Some libraries in this study had Jurkat cell RNA spiked in.

Ten or more counts support this clonotype. The rearrangement uses TRBV11-2 and TRBJ2-1, with D possibly matching TRBD1 (5 bases). The V and J ends lost 1 base and 7 bases respectively, with 20 bases between them. Germline CDR1 SGHAT, CDR2 FQNNGV. This CDR3 comprises 17 residues. The CDR3 DNA sequence: TGTGCCAGCAGCTTAGTCCCCGTGGGGCATATTAGGAATGAGCAGTTCTTC. Protein: CASSLVPVGHIRNEQFF.

Many counts were recorded for this clonotype. The chain is built from TRBV30 and TRBJ1-1; D might be TRBD1 (6 bases). Germline CDR1 is GTSNPN and CDR2 is SVGIG (reference sequence). This CDR3 comprises 13 residues. With 2 bases removed from V and 1 base from J, the gap between germline ends came to 8 bases. CDR3 region: CAWSIGGNTEAFF. CDR3 DNA sequence: TGTGCCTGGAGTATAGGGGGGAACACTGAAGCTTTCTTT.

The chain joins TRBV19 to TRBJ2-7, with 8 positions matching TRBD2. Trimming removed 4 bases from V and 6 bases from J; junction bases left unmatched: 11. The CDR3 has 15 residues. CDR1 and CDR2 (germline): LNHDA, SQIVND (reference sequence). The CDR3 nucleotides read TGTGCCAGTAGTAGTATAGCGGGGTCTCTCGGCGAGCAGTACTTC. Encoded protein: CASSSIAGSLGEQYF. Looking up the rest from reference TRBV19 and TRBJ2-7 gives the full variable domain: DGGITQSPKYLFRKEGQNVTLSCEQNLNHDAMYWYRQDPGQGLRLIYYSQIVNDFQKGDIAEGYSVSREKKESFPLTVTSAQKNPTAFYLCASSSIAGSLGEQYFGPGTRLTVT.